This TCR beta chain was documented in a study of T cell responses to AZD1222 COVID-19 vaccine. Points on this clone: No antigen is known for it. Germline and junction disagree at one end, which may indicate a read error. The same CDR3 also results from other DNA sequences found in this sample.

The assay was immunoSEQ multiplex PCR, and TCRdb's table has in-frame clones only and misses some. The table records over 45,000 clones, roughly 85% of them present only once. General study points: Baseline seropositives among AZD1222 recipients totaled only 5 or 6. Donor demographics were predominantly white British with a female majority; clonal diversity may be underestimated. Spike was spanned by vaccine-associated CD4 TCRs, with dominance at 160-218 and 743-854.

This receptor was obtained from an adult in good health. This material consisted of peripheral blood, taken on day 0 of AZD1222 vaccination.

The CDR3: CATAPGQGYEQYF. The DNA for the CDR3 is TGCGCCACTGCCCCCGGACAGGGCTACGAGCAGTACTTC. The gene calls are TRBV19 and TRBJ2-7; 8 bases are shared with TRBD1. The CDR3 runs to 13 residues. Germline lookup yields CDR1 LNHDA and CDR2 SQIVND (reference sequence).